The 14 T cell receptor beta chains below were found in one sample sequenced in a study of identical twins' blood T cells. MiXCR, run by TCRdb on the 5' RACE reads, gives a single entry per CDR3 protein. The repertoire includes 350,000 to 400,000 distinct CDR3 sequences, over 25% of them detected once, and about 6% sits in the top ten. The specimen sequenced was PBMCs. The receptors stem from a woman aged 18-49 years in good health.

The CDR3 region has the DNA TGTGCCAGCAGCTTAGAATCCAATACGCAGTATTTT. Encoded protein: CASSLESNTQYF. The chain links TRBV11-2 to TRBJ2-3; D is undetermined. This CDR3 contains 12 residues. The V end lost 0 bases, the J end lost 7 bases, and 5 bases lay between the germline ends. Looked up from germline, CDR1 is SGHAT and CDR2 is FQNNGV.

The CDR3 bases are TGCGCCAGCAGGGAACAGGGAGGCACCGGGGAGCTGTTTTTT. This translates into CASREQGGTGELFF. This rearrangement joins TRBV5-1 to TRBJ2-2, with D perhaps being TRBD1 or TRBD2 (6 bases each). Trimming removed 5 bases from V and 4 bases from J, with 12 bases in between. The CDR3 loop spans 14 amino acids. CDR1 is SGHRS and CDR2 is YFSETQ in the germline V gene.

This sequence joins TRBV9 and TRBJ1-2; possibly TRBD1 for D (5 bases). This CDR3 contains 14 residues. Germline loops: CDR1 SGDLS, CDR2 YYNGEE. V was cut by 0 bases and J by 3 bases, with 9 bases left in between. In nucleotides, the CDR3 is TGTGCCAGCAGCGTAGATGCGACAGACTATGGCTACACCTTC. It translates to CASSVDATDYGYTF. Drawing the rest from reference TRBV9 and TRBJ1-2, the complete variable domain is DSGVTQTPKHLITATGQRVTLRCSPRSGDLSVYWYQQSLDQGLQFLIQYYNGEERAKGNILERFSAQQFPDLHSELNLSSLELGDSALYFCASSVDATDYGYTFGSGTRLTVV.

J is TRBJ2-3 and V is TRBV5-5; no firm D call. Germline V CDR1 and CDR2: SGHKS, YYEKEE (reference sequence). Deletions cut 4 bases from V and 2 bases from J, with 11 bases between. The CDR3 loop spans 14 amino acids. CDR3 loop: CASSPRAITDTQYF. The CDR3 DNA sequence: TGTGCCAGCAGCCCCCGAGCGATCACAGATACGCAGTATTTT.

This clonotype was observed a few times. The chain is built from TRBV5-6 and TRBJ2-5; 7 positions agree with TRBD1. Germline V gene sequence: CDR1 SGHDT, CDR2 YYEEEE. V lost 4 bases to trimming and J lost 1 base; unmatched junction nucleotides: 7. The CDR3 runs to 15 residues. In DNA form, the CDR3 reads TGTGCCAGCAGCAATAACCGGGACAGCCAAGAGACCCAGTACTTC. Translating gives CASSNNRDSQETQYF.

This clonotype has just a few counts. The chain is built from TRBV20-1 and TRBJ2-3; D is possibly TRBD2 (5 bases). CDR3 length: 14 residues. Trimming removed 3 bases at V and 1 base at J, with 11 bases between. Germline V gene data show CDR1 as DFQATT and CDR2 as SNEGSKA (reference sequence). The CDR3 sequence: CSASVGSGTDTQYF. As DNA, the CDR3 is TGCAGTGCTAGTGTGGGGAGTGGCACAGATACGCAGTATTTT.

This clonotype was seen more than once but under ten times. The genes are TRBV4-2 and TRBJ2-4; 9 bases agree with TRBD1. The V gene end was trimmed by 2 bases and the J gene end by 5 bases; junction bases not matched to a gene: 7. Germline V lookup: CDR1 LGHNA, CDR2 YNFKEQ. This CDR3 region has 16 residues. The CDR3 region has the DNA TGTGCCAGCAGCCAAACCCAACAGGGGGCCGAAAACATTCAGTACTTC. This translates into CASSQTQQGAENIQYF.

The rearrangement uses TRBV19 and TRBJ1-1; D uncertain. V was pared by 9 bases and J by 2 bases, with 13 bases between. Germline-derived CDR1 and CDR2 are LNHDA and SQIVND (reference sequence). This CDR3 spans 13 amino acids. The CDR3 DNA reads TGTGCCAGCTTACGCAGCGGTAACACTGAAGCTTTCTTT. Protein sequence: CASLRSGNTEAFF.

A remark on this clonotype: One end of the junction does not line up with germline, which may come from a read error. The rearrangement joins TRBV11-2 to TRBJ1-1, with 7 bases aligning to TRBD1. Germline V gene sequence: CDR1 SGHAT, CDR2 FQNNGV. CDR3 length: 13 amino acids. For the CDR3, the DNA is TGTTCCAGCAGCACGACAGGGCGCACTGAAGCTTTCTTT. Translation: CSSSTTGRTEAFF.

V usage is TRBV7-2 and J usage is TRBJ1-1, with no clear D. V shed 5 bases and J shed 5 bases, with 12 bases lying between them. Germline-derived CDR1 and CDR2 are SGHTA and FQGNSA. The CDR3 consists of 13 residues. The CDR3, as DNA: TGTGCCAGCAGCATACTAGGACGTACTGAAGCTTTCTTT. Amino acid sequence: CASSILGRTEAFF.

This clonotype has more than one count but fewer than ten. The CDR3 protein is CSAIGGNQPQHF. The DNA for the CDR3 is TGCAGTGCCATAGGGGGGAATCAGCCCCAGCATTTT. V is TRBV20-1 and J is TRBJ1-5; perhaps TRBD1 as D (6 bases). Trimming removed 6 bases from V and 4 bases from J, with 10 bases in between. The V gene's germline CDR1 is DFQATT and CDR2 SNEGSKA (reference sequence). CDR3 length equals 12 residues.

The chain links TRBV7-9 to TRBJ1-1, with D hard to call. Between the trimmed V and J ends, which lost 4 bases and 1 base, there was a span of 13 bases. CDR1 and CDR2 (germline): SEHNR, FQNEAQ (reference sequence). The CDR3 consists of 15 residues. CDR3 nucleotides: TGTGCCAGCAGCTCCACCTCGAGGGCGAACACTGAAGCTTTCTTT. Amino acid sequence: CASSSTSRANTEAFF.

Regarding this clonotype: At one of its ends the junction is not consistent with the germline gene, which may arise from a read error. The chain carries TRBV28 and TRBJ1-2, with D perhaps TRBD1 (6 bases). Germline V CDR1 and CDR2: MDHEN, SYDVKM. There are 13 residues in the CDR3. CDR3 region: CASRDSTNHGYTF. The CDR3 DNA is TGTGCCAGCAGGGACAGCACTAACCATGGCTACACCTTC.

The rearrangement uses TRBV29-1 and TRBJ1-1, with D unclear. This CDR3 has 11 amino acids. Germline V gene data show CDR1 as SQVTM and CDR2 as ANQGSEA. V lost 7 bases to trimming and J lost 1 base, with 7 bases between them. The CDR3 region has the DNA TGCAGCGGAAAGAAGAACACTGAAGCTTTCTTT. Translating gives CSGKKNTEAFF.